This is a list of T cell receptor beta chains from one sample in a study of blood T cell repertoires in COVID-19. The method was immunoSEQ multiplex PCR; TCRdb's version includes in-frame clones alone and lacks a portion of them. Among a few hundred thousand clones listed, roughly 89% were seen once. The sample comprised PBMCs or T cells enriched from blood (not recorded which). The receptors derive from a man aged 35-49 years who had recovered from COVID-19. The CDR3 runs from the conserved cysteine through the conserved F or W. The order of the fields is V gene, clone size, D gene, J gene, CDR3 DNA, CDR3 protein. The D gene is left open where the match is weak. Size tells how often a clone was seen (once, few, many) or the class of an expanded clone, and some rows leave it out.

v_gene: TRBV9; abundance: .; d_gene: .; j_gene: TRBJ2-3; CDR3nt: TGTGCCAGCAGCGTAGGCCCTGTTGCAGGGAGCACAGATACGCAGTATTTT; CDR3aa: CASSVGPVAGSTDTQYF
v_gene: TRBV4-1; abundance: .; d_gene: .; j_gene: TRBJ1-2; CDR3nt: TGCGCCAGCAGCCAAGAGGGCAGGGGATTTGGCTACACCTTC; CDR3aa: CASSQEGRGFGYTF
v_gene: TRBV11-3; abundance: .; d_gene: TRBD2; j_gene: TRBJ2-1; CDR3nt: TGTGCCAGCAGCCGGTGGACTAGCGGGGGGGTAGAGCAGTTCTTC; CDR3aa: CASSRWTSGGVEQFF
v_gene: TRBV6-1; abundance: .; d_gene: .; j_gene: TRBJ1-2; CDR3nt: TGTGCCAGCAGTGAAAACAGGGTCGGAGGCTACACCTTC; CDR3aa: CASSENRVGGYTF
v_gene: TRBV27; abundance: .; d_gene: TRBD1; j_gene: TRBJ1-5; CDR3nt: TGTGCCAGGCCCTCCCGGGACAGAAGAAATCAGCCCCAGCATTTT; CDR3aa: CARPSRDRRNQPQHF
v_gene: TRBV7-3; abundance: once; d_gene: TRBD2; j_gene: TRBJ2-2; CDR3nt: TGTGCCAGCAGCTTACAGCGGGAGGGCCTCGGCGGGGAGCTGTTTTTT; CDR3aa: CASSLQREGLGGELFF
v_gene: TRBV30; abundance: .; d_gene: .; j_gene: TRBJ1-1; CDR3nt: TGTGCCTGGAGTCTCCGGAGCACTGAAGCTTTCTTT; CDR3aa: CAWSLRSTEAFF
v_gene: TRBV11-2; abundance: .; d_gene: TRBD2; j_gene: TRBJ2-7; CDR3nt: TGTGCCAGCAGCTCCCGGACTAGCGGGACCTCCTACGAGCAGTACTTC; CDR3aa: CASSSRTSGTSYEQYF
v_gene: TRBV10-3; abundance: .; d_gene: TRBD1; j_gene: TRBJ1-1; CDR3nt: TGTGCCATCAGTCATGGGACGGGACAGTCTGAAGCTTTCTTT; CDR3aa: CAISHGTGQSEAFF
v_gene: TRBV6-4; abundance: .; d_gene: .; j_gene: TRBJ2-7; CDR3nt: TGTGCCAGCAGTGCCTGGGGCCGCAGAAGCTCCTACGAGCAGTACTTC; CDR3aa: CASSAWGRRSSYEQYF
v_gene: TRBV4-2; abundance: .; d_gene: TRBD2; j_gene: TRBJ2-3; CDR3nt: TGTGCCAGCAGCAGGGCGACCGGGACTAGCGGGTCAGATACGCAGTATTTT; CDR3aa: CASSRATGTSGSDTQYF
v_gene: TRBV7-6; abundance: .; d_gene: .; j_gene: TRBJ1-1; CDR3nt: TGTGCCAGCAGCTTAGCTGATGCGCAAATTAACACTGAAGCTTTCTTT; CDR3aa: CASSLADAQINTEAFF
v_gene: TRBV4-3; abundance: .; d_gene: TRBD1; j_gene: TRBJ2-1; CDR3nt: TGCGCCAGCAGCCAAACTGAAGGGACAGTTGTAAAGAATGAGCAGTTCTTC; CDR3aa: CASSQTEGTVVKNEQFF
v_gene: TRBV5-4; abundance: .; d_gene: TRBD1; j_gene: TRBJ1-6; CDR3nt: TGTGCCAGCAGCTTACCGGGACAGCAAGTCCTCCACTTT; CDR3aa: CASSLPGQQVLHF
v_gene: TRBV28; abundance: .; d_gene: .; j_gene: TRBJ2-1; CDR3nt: TGTGCCAGCCTGACAAGGGGGTCTACGTCTAATGAGCAGTTCTTC; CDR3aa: CASLTRGSTSNEQFF
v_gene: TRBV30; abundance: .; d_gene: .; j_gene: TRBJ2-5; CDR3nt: TGTGCCTGGAGTACAACTAGCCCGGGGACCCAGTACTTC; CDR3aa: CAWSTTSPGTQYF
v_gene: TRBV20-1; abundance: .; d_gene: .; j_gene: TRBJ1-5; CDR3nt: TGCAGTGCTAGTCACGCGGGTGGAGGCAATCAGCCCCAGCATTTT; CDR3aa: CSASHAGGGNQPQHF
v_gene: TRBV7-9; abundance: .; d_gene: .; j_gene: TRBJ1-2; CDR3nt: TGTGCCAGCAGCCCATACCAACCCACAGGAAGAGACCCCTACACCTTC; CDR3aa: CASSPYQPTGRDPYTF
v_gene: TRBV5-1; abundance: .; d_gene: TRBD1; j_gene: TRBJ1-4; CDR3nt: TGCGCCAGCAGGTCCACAGGGGGTAATGAAAAACTGTTTTTT; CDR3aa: CASRSTGGNEKLFF
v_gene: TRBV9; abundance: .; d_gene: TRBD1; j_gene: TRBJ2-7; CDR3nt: TGTGCCAGCAGCGTTGGGACAGGAACCTACGAGCAGTACTTC; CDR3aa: CASSVGTGTYEQYF
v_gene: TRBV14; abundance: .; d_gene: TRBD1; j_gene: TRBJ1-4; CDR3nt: TGTGCCAGCAAGCGACGACAGGGGGTTAATGAAAAACTGTTTTTT; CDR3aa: CASKRRQGVNEKLFF
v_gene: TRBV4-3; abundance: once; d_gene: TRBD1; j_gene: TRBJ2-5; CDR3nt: TGCGCCAGCAGCCAAGAGACAGGGTCTCAAGAGACCCAGTACTTC; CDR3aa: CASSQETGSQETQYF
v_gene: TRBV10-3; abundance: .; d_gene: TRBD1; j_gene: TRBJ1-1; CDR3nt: TGTGCCAGCAACAATCCAGGGACAGGTGTGAACACTGAAGCTTTCTTT; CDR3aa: CASNNPGTGVNTEAFF
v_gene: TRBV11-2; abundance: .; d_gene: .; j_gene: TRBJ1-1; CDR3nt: TGTGCCAGCAGCCCGGGAGCGTCGAACACTGAAGCTTTCTTT; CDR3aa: CASSPGASNTEAFF
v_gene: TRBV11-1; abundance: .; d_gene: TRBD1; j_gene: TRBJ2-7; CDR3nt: TGTGCCAGCAGCTCCCGGACAGGGCAGTACGAGCAGTACTTC; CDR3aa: CASSSRTGQYEQYF
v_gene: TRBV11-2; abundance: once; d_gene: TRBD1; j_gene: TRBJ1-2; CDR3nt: TGTGCCAGCACCTCCGCCGCCCGAGGGGGCGCAGATGGCTACACCTTC; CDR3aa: CASTSAARGGADGYTF
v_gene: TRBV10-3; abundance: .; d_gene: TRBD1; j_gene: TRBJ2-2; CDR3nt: TGTGCCATCAGTGACAGGGGGCGGAACACCGGGGAGCTGTTTTTT; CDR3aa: CAISDRGRNTGELFF
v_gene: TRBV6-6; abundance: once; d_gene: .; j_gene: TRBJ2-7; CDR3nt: TGTGCCATCGTAGACAGCTTCTCCTACGAGCAGTACTTC; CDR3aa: CAIVDSFSYEQYF
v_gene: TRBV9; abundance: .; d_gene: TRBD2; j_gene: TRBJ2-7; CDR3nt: TGTGCCAGCAGCGTAGGACTAGCGGGAGATACCTTCTCCGAGCAGTACTTC; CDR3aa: CASSVGLAGDTFSEQYF
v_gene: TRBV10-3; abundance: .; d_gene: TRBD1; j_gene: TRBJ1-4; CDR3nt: TGTGCCACCAATCCGGGACAGACAATAACAAAACTGTTTTTT; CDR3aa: CATNPGQTITKLFF
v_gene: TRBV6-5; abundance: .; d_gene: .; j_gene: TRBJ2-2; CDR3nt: TGTGCCAGCAGTATCCGGAACACCGGGGAGCTGTTTTTT; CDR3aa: CASSIRNTGELFF
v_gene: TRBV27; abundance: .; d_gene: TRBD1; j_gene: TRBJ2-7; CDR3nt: TGTGCCAGCAGTTTAGCGAGGGACAGGGCCCTCTACGAGCAGTACTTC; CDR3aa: CASSLARDRALYEQYF
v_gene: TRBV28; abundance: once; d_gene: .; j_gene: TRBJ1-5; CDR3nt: TGTGCCAGCAGAGGGGGTTCAGGTCAGCCCCAGCATTTT; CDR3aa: CASRGGSGQPQHF
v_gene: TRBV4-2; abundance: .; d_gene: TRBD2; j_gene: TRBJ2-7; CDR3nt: TGTGCCAGCAGCCAAAAATCGGGAGGGTTGGACGAGCAGTACTTC; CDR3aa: CASSQKSGGLDEQYF
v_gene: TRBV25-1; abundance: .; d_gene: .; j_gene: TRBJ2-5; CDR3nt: TGTGCCAGCAGTGAATTCAGGGGCCAAGAGACCCAGTACTTC; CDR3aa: CASSEFRGQETQYF
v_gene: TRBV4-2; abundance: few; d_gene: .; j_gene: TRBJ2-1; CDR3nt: TGTGCCAGCAGCCAAGAGAGACAGGAGGCCCTCTTTAATGAGCAGTTCTTC; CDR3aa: CASSQERQEALFNEQFF
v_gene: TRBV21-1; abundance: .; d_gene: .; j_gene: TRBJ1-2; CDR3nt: TGTGCCAGCAGTTTCCAGACTGTTAACTATGGCTACACCTTC; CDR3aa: CASSFQTVNYGYTF
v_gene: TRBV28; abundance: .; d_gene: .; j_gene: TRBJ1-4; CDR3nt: TGTGCCAGCAGTATAACACGGGGGGCTAATGAAAAACTGTTTTTT; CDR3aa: CASSITRGANEKLFF
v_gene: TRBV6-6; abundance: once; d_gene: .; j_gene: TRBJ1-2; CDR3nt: TGTGCCAGCAGTTACCGTTACTATGGCTACACCTTC; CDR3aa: CASSYRYYGYTF
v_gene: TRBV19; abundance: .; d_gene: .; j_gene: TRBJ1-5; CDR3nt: TGTGCCAGTAGTATCCATCGCAGGGTAAGTCAGCCCCAGCATTTT; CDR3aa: CASSIHRRVSQPQHF
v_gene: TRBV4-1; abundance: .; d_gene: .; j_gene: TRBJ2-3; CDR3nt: TGCGCCAGCAGCCAAGAAGAGGATTCGGACAGGCAGTATTTT; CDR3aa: CASSQEEDSDRQYF
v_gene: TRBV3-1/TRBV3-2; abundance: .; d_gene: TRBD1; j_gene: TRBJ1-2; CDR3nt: TGTGCCAGCACCCAAGGCCAGGGGGCCCACTATGGCTACACCTTC; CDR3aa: CASTQGQGAHYGYTF
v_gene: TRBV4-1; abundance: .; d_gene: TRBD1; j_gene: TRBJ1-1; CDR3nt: TGCGCCAGCAGCCGAACCAGACAGGGGGCAGACACTGAAGCTTTCTTT; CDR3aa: CASSRTRQGADTEAFF
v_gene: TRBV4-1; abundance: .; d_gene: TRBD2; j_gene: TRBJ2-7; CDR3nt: TGCGCCAGCAGCCAAGAATTGGTCCCCTCTAGCGGGAGGCGAGAGCAGTACTTC; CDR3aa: CASSQELVPSSGRREQYF
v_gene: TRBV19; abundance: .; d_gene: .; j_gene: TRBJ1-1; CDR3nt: TGTGCCAGTAGTATGACAGGTTCGAACACTGAAGCTTTCTTT; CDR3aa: CASSMTGSNTEAFF
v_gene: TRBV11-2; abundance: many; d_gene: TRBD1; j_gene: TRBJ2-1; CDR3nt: TGTGCCAGCAGCCCACAGGGGGCTCAAGGTGAGCAGTTCTTC; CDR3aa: CASSPQGAQGEQFF
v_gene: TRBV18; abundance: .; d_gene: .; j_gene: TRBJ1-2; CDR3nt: TGTGCCAGCTCACCAAGGCGGGGGGCCGCACTGAACTATGGCTACACCTTC; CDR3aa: CASSPRRGAALNYGYTF
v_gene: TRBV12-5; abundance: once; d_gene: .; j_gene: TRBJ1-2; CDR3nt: TGTGCTAGTGGTTTGGTGGGCCAGGGCACTAACTATGGCTACACCTTC; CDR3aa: CASGLVGQGTNYGYTF
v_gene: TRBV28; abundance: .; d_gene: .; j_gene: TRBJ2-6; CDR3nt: TGTGCCAGCAGTTTGCCAGGGTTCTCTGGGGCCAACGTCCTGACTTTC; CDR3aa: CASSLPGFSGANVLTF
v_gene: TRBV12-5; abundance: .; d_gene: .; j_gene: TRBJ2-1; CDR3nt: TGTGCTAGTGGTTTGTTCGGCAATGAGCAGTTCTTC; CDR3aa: CASGLFGNEQFF
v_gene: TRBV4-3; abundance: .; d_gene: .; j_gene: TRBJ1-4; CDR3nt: TGCGCCAGCAGCCAAGCCCGGGGGGGTGAAAAACTGTTTTTT; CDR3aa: CASSQARGGEKLFF
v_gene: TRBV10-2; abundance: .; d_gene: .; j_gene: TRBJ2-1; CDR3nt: TGCGCCAGCAGTGGGGAGTGGTTGGATGAGCAGTTCTTC; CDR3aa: CASSGEWLDEQFF